A single sample gave rise to the 27 T cell receptor beta chains below, sequenced in a study of control samples from healthy donors and cancer patients. Sequenced by immunoSEQ multiplex PCR; TCRdb stores in-frame clones only, minus some. The sample carries tens of thousands of clones, about 88% recorded once. Source material: blood. These receptors all stem from a woman in her fifties or sixties in good health.

The chain recombines TRBV29-1 with TRBJ2-7; TRBD1 agrees at 10 bases. Germline-derived CDR1 and CDR2 are SQVTM and ANQGSEA. J was trimmed by 5 bases and V by 5 bases; bases with no gene match: 12. The CDR3 has 15 amino acids. The CDR3 here is CSVIIWLGQGDEQYF. As DNA, the CDR3 is TGCAGCGTTATCATCTGGTTAGGACAGGGGGACGAGCAGTACTTC.

This sequence joins TRBV5-4 and TRBJ1-3; perhaps TRBD1 as D (6 bases). V lost 4 bases, J lost 8 bases, and 16 bases lay in between. Germline V gene sequence: CDR1 SGHNT, CDR2 YYREEE (reference sequence). The length of the CDR3 is 14 residues. In nucleotides, the CDR3 is TGTGCCAGCAGCCCCGGGGGGGGCGCAGACACCATATATTTT. It is translated as CASSPGGGADTIYF.

V and J are TRBV15 and TRBJ1-4; 9 bases agree with TRBD1. CDR3 length: 16 residues. V shed 0 bases, J shed 7 bases, and the junction held 6 bases outside the gene matches. Germline V gives CDR1 LNHNV, CDR2 YYDKDF (reference sequence). The CDR3, as DNA: TGTGCCACCAGCAGAGAACGTGGACAGGGGTCTGAAAAACTGTTTTTT. Its protein product is CATSRERGQGSEKLFF.

The V call is TRBV9, the J call TRBJ2-5; TRBD1 is a possible D gene (6 bases). This CDR3 contains 16 residues. Trimming shortened V by 4 bases and J by 4 bases, and 20 bases separated the two germline ends. CDR1 and CDR2 (germline): SGDLS, YYNGEE. The CDR3 loop reads CASSLYDGGPAETQYF. CDR3 DNA sequence: TGTGCCAGCAGCCTTTACGATGGGGGCCCGGCAGAGACCCAGTACTTC.

The V gene is TRBV15, the J gene TRBJ1-1; D ambiguous. Per germline, CDR1 LNHNV and CDR2 YYDKDF (reference sequence). There are 14 residues in the CDR3. V lost 2 bases and J 1 base, leaving 8 bases between the germline ends. CDR3: CATSRLNKNTEAFF. DNA for the CDR3: TGTGCCACCAGCAGACTGAACAAGAACACTGAAGCTTTCTTT. The full variable domain, its missing parts supplied by reference TRBV15 and TRBJ1-1, is DAMVIQNPRYQVTQFGKPVTLSCSQTLNHNVMYWYQQKSSQAPKLLFHYYDKDFNNEADTPDNFQSRRPNTSFCFLDIRSPGLGDTAMYLCATSRLNKNTEAFFGQGTRLTVV.

The J gene is TRBJ2-3, the V gene TRBV5-1; D may be TRBD1 (5 bases). The germline V gene encodes CDR1 SGHRS and CDR2 YFSETQ. Deletions cut 2 bases from V and 4 bases from J, with 17 bases between. The CDR3 is 16 amino acids. Here the CDR3 DNA reads TGCGCCAGCAGCTTCCCCAGGGCAGGGTCGTCAGATACGCAGTATTTT. Translating gives CASSFPRAGSSDTQYF. Filled out from reference TRBV5-1 and TRBJ2-3, the complete variable domain reads KAGVTQTPRYLIKTRGQQVTLSCSPISGHRSVSWYQQTPGQGLQFLFEYFSETQRNKGNFPGRFSGRQFSNSRSEMNVSTLELGDSALYLCASSFPRAGSSDTQYFGPGTRLTVL.

V is TRBV11-2 and J is TRBJ1-4; D might be TRBD1 (5 bases). This CDR3 is 15 amino acids long. Looked up from germline, CDR1 is SGHAT and CDR2 is FQNNGV. The ends were cut back, 4 bases at V and 3 bases at J, with 12 bases in the middle. CDR3 loop: CASSSGYSANEKLFF. The CDR3 nucleotides are TGTGCCAGCAGCTCAGGGTATTCAGCTAATGAAAAACTGTTTTTT.

This rearrangement joins TRBV19 to TRBJ1-2; D perhaps matches TRBD1 (5 bases). Trimming cost V 6 bases and J 13 bases, with 21 bases left between them. Germline lookup yields CDR1 LNHDA and CDR2 SQIVND (reference sequence). The CDR3 is 13 residues long. CDR3 residues: CASRHRQGGLFTF. In nucleotides, the CDR3 is TGTGCCAGTAGACACCGGCAGGGAGGGCTATTCACCTTC. The complete variable domain, with remaining parts taken from reference TRBV19 and TRBJ1-2, reads DGGITQSPKYLFRKEGQNVTLSCEQNLNHDAMYWYRQDPGQGLRLIYYSQIVNDFQKGDIAEGYSVSREKKESFPLTVTSAQKNPTAFYLCASRHRQGGLFTFGSGTRLTVV.

The chain employs TRBV15 and TRBJ2-7, with 8 bases aligning to TRBD2. CDR3 length: 17 amino acids. Trimming took 0 bases from V and 4 from J; bases not matched to a gene: 11. In germline, CDR1 is LNHNV, CDR2 YYDKDF (reference sequence). The CDR3 here is CATSRDTSGRVPYEQYF. The CDR3 DNA reads TGTGCCACCAGCAGAGATACGAGCGGGAGAGTTCCTTACGAGCAGTACTTC.

V gene TRBV7-2 combines with J gene TRBJ2-6, with D unresolved. Trimming removed 9 bases from V and 2 bases from J, with 8 bases in between. The CDR3 has 13 residues. Germline V CDR1 and CDR2: SGHTA, FQGNSA. This CDR3 reads CARDKAGANVLTF. The CDR3 DNA sequence: TGTGCCAGGGATAAAGCTGGGGCCAACGTCCTGACTTTC.

The J gene is TRBJ2-7, the V gene TRBV10-3; the D gene is possibly TRBD1 (6 bases). CDR3 length: 12 residues. Trimming removed 8 bases from V and 5 bases from J, with 13 bases in between. The germline V gene has CDR1 ENHRY and CDR2 SYGVKD. As DNA, the CDR3 is TGTGCCATCGCAATACAGGGAAACGAGCAGTACTTC. Translated: CAIAIQGNEQYF.

The chain recombines TRBV7-3 with TRBJ2-1; 11 bases fit TRBD2. This CDR3 is built from 14 residues. V lost 4 bases, J lost 9 bases, and 5 bases stayed unmatched. CDR1 SGHTA and CDR2 FQGTGA come from the germline V gene. The CDR3 here is CASSSGTSGGEQFF. The CDR3, as DNA: TGTGCCAGCAGCTCGGGGACTAGCGGAGGTGAGCAGTTCTTC.

The rearrangement links TRBV19 to TRBJ2-7; D may correspond to TRBD1 or TRBD2 (5 bases each). The length of the CDR3 is 13 residues. CDR1 and CDR2 from the germline V gene are LNHDA and SQIVND (reference sequence). Trimming left V 8 bases short and J 2 bases short, with 13 bases between. The CDR3 DNA sequence: TGTGCCAGTTCTAATGGGGGAACCTACGAGCAGTACTTC. Translated: CASSNGGTYEQYF.

This sequence joins TRBV29-1 and TRBJ2-7, with 10 bases fitting TRBD2. Germline-derived CDR1 and CDR2 are SQVTM and ANQGSEA. The J segment lost 2 bases and the V segment lost 5 bases, leaving 6 bases of the junction unmatched. There are 14 residues in the CDR3. CDR3 loop: CSVTVTSGTYEQYF. CDR3 in DNA: TGCAGCGTTACAGTCACTAGCGGGACCTACGAGCAGTACTTC.

The genes are TRBV19 and TRBJ1-2, with D unclear. Germline V CDR1 and CDR2: LNHDA, SQIVND (reference sequence). V was cut by 7 bases and J by 0 bases, with 9 bases left in between. This CDR3 has 13 residues. The CDR3 region is CASMPLANYGYTF. The CDR3 bases are TGTGCCAGTATGCCGCTAGCTAACTATGGCTACACCTTC.

The CDR3 DNA reads as TGTGCCAGCACGGTAGCGGCCGGGGAGCTGTTTTTT. This codes for CASTVAAGELFF. This chain links TRBV12-3 or TRBV12-4 with TRBJ2-2; D possibly corresponds to TRBD2 (6 bases). V shed 7 bases and J shed 6 bases, with 9 bases lying between them. This CDR3 is built from 12 residues.

The chain combines TRBV9 with TRBJ2-2; TRBD2 matches 13 bases. J gave up 7 bases and V 4 bases, and 13 bases lay outside the gene matches. Germline CDR1 is SGDLS and CDR2 is YYNGEE. CDR3 length: 18 amino acids. CDR3 DNA sequence: TGTGCCAGCAGCTCCCATGCGGGACTAGCGGGATGGGTCGGGGAGCTGTTTTTT. This codes for CASSSHAGLAGWVGELFF.

This sequence joins TRBV6-4 and TRBJ1-6; D ambiguous. Trimming took off 7 bases at V and 0 bases at J, with 13 bases between the two ends. In germline, CDR1 is MRHNA, CDR2 SNTAGT. The CDR3 consists of 16 residues. CDR3 region: CASTDIRSSYNSPLHF. For the CDR3, the DNA is TGTGCCAGCACCGACATAAGAAGCTCCTATAATTCACCCCTCCACTTT.

This chain joins TRBV2 and TRBJ1-1, with 7 bases lining up with TRBD1. The CDR3 has 14 residues. The J segment lost 0 bases and the V segment lost 6 bases, leaving 4 bases of the junction unmatched. Germline CDR1 reads SNHLY; CDR2 reads FYNNEI. CDR3 protein: CASRRTGMNTEAFF. CDR3 nucleotides: TGTGCCAGCAGACGGACAGGAATGAACACTGAAGCTTTCTTT.

The genes are TRBV7-9 and TRBJ2-7, with D uncertain. Germline V gives CDR1 SEHNR, CDR2 FQNEAQ (reference sequence). V gave up 5 bases and J gave up 5 bases, with 13 bases separating them. The CDR3 length is 13 residues. In nucleotides, the CDR3 is TGTGCCAGCAGCGAAGAAGGCCACCACGAGCAGTACTTC. Its translation: CASSEEGHHEQYF.

This chain connects TRBV7-2 to TRBJ1-3; no firm D call. Trimming stripped 3 bases from V and 0 bases from J, with 9 bases between. The V gene's germline CDR1 is SGHTA and CDR2 FQGNSA. The CDR3 spans 15 residues. CDR3 amino acids: CASSLTLGSGNTIYF. DNA of the CDR3: TGTGCCAGCAGCTTGACCTTAGGCTCTGGAAACACCATATATTTT.

V usage is TRBV7-2 and J usage is TRBJ2-2; no reliable D call. The germline gives CDR1 SGHTA, CDR2 FQGNSA. CDR3 length equals 14 residues. V was clipped by 2 bases and J by 4 bases, with 8 bases between them. The CDR3: CASSLLPGTGELFF. CDR3 nucleotide sequence: TGTGCCAGCAGCTTATTACCCGGCACCGGGGAGCTGTTTTTT.

This clone appeared once. The rearrangement uses TRBV3-1 (or the pseudogene TRBV3-2) and TRBJ1-3; D uncertain. The CDR3 runs to 14 residues. Germline CDR1 and CDR2: LGHDT and YNNKEL (reference sequence). V lost 0 bases, J lost 4 bases, and 7 bases lay in between. This CDR3 reads CASSQDATGNTIYF. CDR3 DNA: TGTGCCAGCAGCCAAGATGCCACCGGAAACACCATATATTTT.

This chain uses TRBV11-2 with TRBJ1-6; maybe TRBD1 (6 bases). V was cut by 2 bases and J by 0 bases, with 8 bases left in between. The CDR3 extends over 16 amino acids. Germline lookup yields CDR1 SGHAT and CDR2 FQNNGV. The CDR3 here is CASSLTGSSYNSPLHF. DNA for the CDR3: TGTGCCAGCAGCTTAACAGGGAGCTCCTATAATTCACCCCTCCACTTT.

This rearrangement joins TRBV7-2 to TRBJ2-3, with 8 bases fitting TRBD1. Germline V gene lookup returns CDR1 SGHTA and CDR2 FQGNSA. The trim removed 3 bases at V and 2 bases at J, leaving 7 bases unmatched. This CDR3 contains 16 residues. This CDR3 is CASSLTGVGNTDTQYF. The CDR3 DNA is TGTGCCAGCAGCTTGACAGGGGTTGGGAACACAGATACGCAGTATTTT.

The V call is TRBV7-2, the J call TRBJ2-6; the D gene is possibly TRBD2 (6 bases). The CDR3 length is 16 residues. V shed 0 bases and J shed 4 bases, with 10 bases lying between them. The germline V gene has CDR1 SGHTA and CDR2 FQGNSA. In nucleotides, the CDR3 is TGTGCCAGCAGCTTAGCGGGAGGATCCGGGGCCAACGTCCTGACTTTC. This codes for CASSLAGGSGANVLTF.

The chain is built from TRBV25-1 and TRBJ1-2; D is unclear. Trimming shortened V by 3 bases and J by 7 bases, and 18 bases separated the two germline ends. Germline V gene sequence: CDR1 MGHDK, CDR2 SYGVNS. The CDR3 has 15 residues. The CDR3 sequence is CASSDANARLRGYTF. The CDR3 DNA reads TGTGCCAGCAGTGACGCGAATGCACGTCTTCGTGGCTACACCTTC.